Here is one T cell receptor beta chain with its context. PCR primers comprised 60 Vbeta and 13 Jbeta primers. Using immunoSEQ multiplex PCR, the repertoire was profiled, and TCRdb retains in-frame clones only, with some absent. This table holds about 210,000 clones, 82% found once. This sample is drawn from a study of cytomegalovirus exposure and HLA in healthy donors. The CDR3 is 12 residues long. Germline CDR1 and CDR2: MNHEY and SVGAGI. V lost 9 bases and J 5 bases, leaving 13 bases between the germline ends. This receptor was taken from a man between 35 and 55 years old in good health and CMV-seropositive. V and J are TRBV6-5 and TRBJ1-1, with a weak D call TRBD1 (5 bases). The sample taken for sequencing was PBMCs. This CDR3 reads CASSRKGTEAFF. CDR3 sequence (DNA): TGTGCCAGTAGTAGGAAGGGGACTGAAGCTTTCTTT.